This TCR beta chain stems from a study of blood T cell repertoires in COVID-19. Looking at the study overall: In each case, the material was cDNA or gDNA derived from T cells, B-cell-depleted T cells, or PBMCs.

As handled by the study authors: Reference gene primer amplification yielded estimated nucleated cell counts. The data were produced by immunoSEQ multiplex PCR, yet TCRdb's version contains in-frame clones alone and is incomplete. V and J calls and clone size are copied from that table; D and trimming were computed from the DNA. This table holds 180,000 or so clones, approximately 87% found once. Trimming removed 0 bases from V and 1 base from J, with 10 bases in between. The CDR3 runs to 16 residues. Germline CDR1 MNHEY, CDR2 SVGAGI. The chain joins TRBV6-5 to TRBJ1-3; D gene ambiguous. Sequencing was performed on peripheral blood. The receptor comes from a man aged 35 to 55 with active or convalescent COVID-19. The CDR3 is CASSYSGGSSGNTIYF. In nucleotides, the CDR3 is TGTGCCAGCAGTTACTCGGGCGGGTCGTCTGGAAACACCATATATTTT.